Listed below are T cell receptor beta chains from one sample, sequenced in a study of shared clonotypes between healthy human individuals. Repertoires were generated with immunoSEQ multiplex PCR, while TCRdb's copy carries only in-frame clones and drops some. The sample holds about 750,000 clones, 85% to 95% seen once. Material: naive CD8+ T cells sorted from blood. These receptor sequences come from a man between 25 and 39 years old in good health. Both conserved end residues are part of each CDR3. Fields, in order: clone size, V gene, D gene, J gene, CDR3 DNA, CDR3 protein. The D gene is left open where the match is weak. Some rows have no size entry. The others give once, few or many, or a class for an expanded clone.

>few|TRBV27|.|TRBJ2-7
TGTGCCAGCAGTTTTCGGTCTTCCTACGAGCAGTACTTC
CASSFRSSYEQYF
>.|TRBV27|TRBD2|TRBJ2-1
TGTGCCAGCAGTTCTAGCGGGAGTAATAATGAGCAGTTCTTC
CASSSSGSNNEQFF
>.|TRBV27|.|TRBJ2-3
TGTGCCAGCAGCTCCTACAGGGAAGGAGATACGCAGTATTTT
CASSSYREGDTQYF
>.|TRBV6-1|.|TRBJ2-1
TGTGCCAGGGACAGACCCAATGAGCAGTTCTTC
CARDRPNEQFF
>.|TRBV4-3|TRBD2|TRBJ2-1
TGCGCCAGCAGCCAAGATCGGGGGGTAGGGAATGAGCAGTTCTTC
CASSQDRGVGNEQFF
>.|TRBV28|TRBD1|TRBJ2-7
TGTGCCAGCAGTGCGGGGACAGGGGGCTCCTACGAGCAGTACTTC
CASSAGTGGSYEQYF
>.|TRBV27|.|TRBJ2-7
TGTGCCAGCAGTTTAAGGGCAGGATACTACGAGCAGTACTTC
CASSLRAGYYEQYF
>.|TRBV7-9|TRBD2|TRBJ2-7
TGTGCCAGCAGCTCGACTAGCGGGAGTAGCTACGAGCAGTACTTC
CASSSTSGSSYEQYF
>.|TRBV2|TRBD1|TRBJ2-1
TGTGCCACCGGGACAGGGTATCGGGATGAGCAGTTCTTC
CATGTGYRDEQFF
>once|TRBV19|.|TRBJ2-3
TGTGCCAGTAGTCGAGAAACAGATACGCAGTATTTT
CASSRETDTQYF
>.|TRBV6-1|.|TRBJ2-3
TGTGCCAGCAGTGATTATTGGGGCACAGATACGCAGTATTTT
CASSDYWGTDTQYF
>.|TRBV28|TRBD2|TRBJ2-3
TGTGCCAGCAGTTCGCGACTAGCGGGAGAGGATACGCAGTATTTT
CASSSRLAGEDTQYF
>.|TRBV19|.|TRBJ1-5
TGTGCCAGTGGGGAGGGAAGAAGCAATCAGCCCCAGCATTTT
CASGEGRSNQPQHF
>once|TRBV2|.|TRBJ2-2
TGTGCCAGCAGACCCCATACCGGGGAGCTGTTTTTT
CASRPHTGELFF
>.|TRBV11-2|TRBD2|TRBJ2-7
TGTGCCAGCAGCTTAGTGACTAGCGGGAGTTACGAGCAGTACTTC
CASSLVTSGSYEQYF
>.|TRBV7-9|.|TRBJ2-7
TGTGCCAGCAGCTTAGGCGGGCTAGCATACTACGAGCAGTACTTC
CASSLGGLAYYEQYF
>.|TRBV10-2|.|TRBJ2-7
TGCGCCACCGCACCAGTTTATGGGCAGTACTTC
CATAPVYGQYF
>.|TRBV11-2|TRBD1|TRBJ2-7
TGTGCCAGCAGCGGGGACAGTCTATCCTACGAGCAGTACTTC
CASSGDSLSYEQYF
>.|TRBV2|.|TRBJ2-2
TGTGCCAGCGCCTTCAGTGGAGAGGACACCGGGGAGCTGTTTTTT
CASAFSGEDTGELFF
>once|TRBV19|TRBD2|TRBJ2-7
TGTGCCAGTAGTCGTGGACTAGCGGGAGGGCCCTCCTACGAGCAGTACTTC
CASSRGLAGGPSYEQYF
>once|TRBV19|.|TRBJ1-1
TGTGCCAGTAGTTGGGGTGCGCAGAACACTGAAGCTTTCTTT
CASSWGAQNTEAFF
>.|TRBV7-9|.|TRBJ1-1
TGTGCCAGCAGCCCCCCCAGGGGTTTAACGAACACTGAAGCTTTCTTT
CASSPPRGLTNTEAFF
>.|TRBV7-9|TRBD1|TRBJ2-3
TGTGCCAGCAGCTCCTACAGGGGATCAGATACGCAGTATTTT
CASSSYRGSDTQYF
>.|TRBV7-9|.|TRBJ1-1
TGTGCCAGCAGCTTAATTTCACGACTTCCTGAAGCTTTCTTT
CASSLISRLPEAFF
>.|TRBV5-1|.|TRBJ2-7
TGCGCCAGCAGCTCCAGGGCCTACGAGCAGTACTTC
CASSSRAYEQYF
>.|TRBV11-2|TRBD2|TRBJ2-7
TGTGCCAGCCAAGGCCCGCGGGAGGCTAGGAACGAGCAGTACTTC
CASQGPREARNEQYF
>.|TRBV6-6|.|TRBJ2-7
TGTGCCAGTGGATCAGGGGCCCACGAGCAGTACTTC
CASGSGAHEQYF
>.|TRBV7-2|TRBD2|TRBJ2-3
TGTGCCAGCAGCTTAGCGCTAGCGGGAGGGCCAAGGAGCACAGATACGCAGTATTTT
CASSLALAGGPRSTDTQYF
>.|TRBV5-1|TRBD2|TRBJ2-7
TGCGCCAGCAGCTCCGAGGGACTAGCATTTCACGAGCAGTACTTC
CASSSEGLAFHEQYF
>.|TRBV6-1|.|TRBJ2-5
TGTGCCAGCAGTGAAGTTCGGGGCCAAGAGACCCAGTACTTC
CASSEVRGQETQYF
>once|TRBV7-9|.|TRBJ2-1
TGTGCCAGCAGCTTAGCCCAAGCAGAGCAGTTCTTC
CASSLAQAEQFF
>.|TRBV28|.|TRBJ1-4
TGTGCCAGCAGTCTAAGGGGACCTGCCAGGGTCCGGCGTACTAATGAAAAACTGTTTTTT
CASSLRGPARVRRTNEKLFF
>.|TRBV4-3|.|TRBJ1-4
TGCGCCAGCAGCCAAGATGGCGGAGAGGGGTATGAAAAACTGTTTTTT
CASSQDGGEGYEKLFF
>.|TRBV7-9|.|TRBJ2-1
TGTGCCAGCAGCGGAGATCGCGGAAAAGTAGGCGCCTACAATGAGCAGTTCTTC
CASSGDRGKVGAYNEQFF
>.|TRBV6-5|.|TRBJ1-5
TGTGCCAGCAGTCGGACAGTCTATAGCAATCAGCCCCAGCATTTT
CASSRTVYSNQPQHF
>.|TRBV25-1|.|TRBJ2-7
TGTGCCAGCAGTGATAGACAAGAAGACGAGCAGTACTTC
CASSDRQEDEQYF
>.|TRBV4-3|.|TRBJ1-2
TGCGCCAGCAGCCTCAGGGACGTAAGTCAGTATGGCTACACCTTC
CASSLRDVSQYGYTF
>.|TRBV5-5|.|TRBJ2-6
TGTGCCAGCAGCACGGGAATAGGGATAATCTCTGGGGCCAACGTCCTGACTTTC
CASSTGIGIISGANVLTF
>.|TRBV11-2|.|TRBJ2-7
TGTGCCAGCAGGACCGTCAGGGTGCCCTACGAGCAGTACTTC
CASRTVRVPYEQYF
>.|TRBV7-9|.|TRBJ2-7
TGTGCCAGCACTGGGGGTTACGAGCAGTACTTC
CASTGGYEQYF
>.|TRBV27|.|TRBJ2-7
TGTGCCAGCCGTTCCCCCTACGAGCAGTACTTC
CASRSPYEQYF